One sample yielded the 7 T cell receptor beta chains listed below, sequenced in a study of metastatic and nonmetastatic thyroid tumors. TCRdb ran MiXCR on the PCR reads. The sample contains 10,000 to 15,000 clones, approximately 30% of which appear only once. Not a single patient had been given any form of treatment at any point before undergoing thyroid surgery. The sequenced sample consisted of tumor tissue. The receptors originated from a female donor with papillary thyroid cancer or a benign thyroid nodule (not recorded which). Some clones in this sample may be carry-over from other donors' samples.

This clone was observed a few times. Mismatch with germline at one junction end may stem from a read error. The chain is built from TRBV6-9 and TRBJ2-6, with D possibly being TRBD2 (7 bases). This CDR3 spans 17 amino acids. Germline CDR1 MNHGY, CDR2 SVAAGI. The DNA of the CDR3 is TGTGCCAGGGAATATCACGGGGGGCTAGTAGGGGCCAACGTCATGACTTTC. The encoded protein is CAREYHGGLVGANVMTF.

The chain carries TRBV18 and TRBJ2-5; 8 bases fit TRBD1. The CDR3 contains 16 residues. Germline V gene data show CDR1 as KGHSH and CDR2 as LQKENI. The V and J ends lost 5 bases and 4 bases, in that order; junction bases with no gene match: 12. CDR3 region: CASSSETGVAVETQYF. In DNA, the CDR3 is TGTGCCAGCTCATCGGAGACAGGGGTCGCGGTAGAGACCCAGTACTTC.

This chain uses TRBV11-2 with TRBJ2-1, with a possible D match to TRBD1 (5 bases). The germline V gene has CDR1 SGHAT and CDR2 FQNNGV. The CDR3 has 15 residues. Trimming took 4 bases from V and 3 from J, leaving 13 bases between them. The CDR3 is CASSSDNAFYNEQFF. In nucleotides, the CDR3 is TGTGCCAGCAGCTCGGACAACGCCTTCTACAATGAGCAGTTCTTC.

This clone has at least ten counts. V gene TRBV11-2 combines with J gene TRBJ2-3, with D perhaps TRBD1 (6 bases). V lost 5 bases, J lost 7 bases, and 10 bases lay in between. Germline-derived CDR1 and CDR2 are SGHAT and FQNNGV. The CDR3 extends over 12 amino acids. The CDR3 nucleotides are TGTGCCAGCAGCCCTACAGGGTATACGCAGTATTTT. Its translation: CASSPTGYTQYF.

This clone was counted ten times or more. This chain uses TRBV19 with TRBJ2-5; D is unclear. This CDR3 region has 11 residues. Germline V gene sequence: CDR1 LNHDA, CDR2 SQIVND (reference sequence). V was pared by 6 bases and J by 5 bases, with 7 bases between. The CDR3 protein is CASSSGETQYF. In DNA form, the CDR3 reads TGTGCCAGTAGCTCTGGGGAGACCCAGTACTTC.

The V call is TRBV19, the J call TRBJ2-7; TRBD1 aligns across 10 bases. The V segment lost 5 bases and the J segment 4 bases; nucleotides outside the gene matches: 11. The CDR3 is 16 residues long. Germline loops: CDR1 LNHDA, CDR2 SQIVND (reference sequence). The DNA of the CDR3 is TGTGCCAGTAGTCCGCCCTTCGACAGGGGGCGATACGAGCAGTACTTC. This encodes CASSPPFDRGRYEQYF.

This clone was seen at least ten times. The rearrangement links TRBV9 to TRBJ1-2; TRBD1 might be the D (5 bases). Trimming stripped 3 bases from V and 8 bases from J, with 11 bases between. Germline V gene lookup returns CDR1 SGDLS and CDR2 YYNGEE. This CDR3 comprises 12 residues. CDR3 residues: CASSEGIRGYTF. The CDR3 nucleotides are TGTGCCAGCAGCGAGGGGATAAGGGGCTACACCTTC.